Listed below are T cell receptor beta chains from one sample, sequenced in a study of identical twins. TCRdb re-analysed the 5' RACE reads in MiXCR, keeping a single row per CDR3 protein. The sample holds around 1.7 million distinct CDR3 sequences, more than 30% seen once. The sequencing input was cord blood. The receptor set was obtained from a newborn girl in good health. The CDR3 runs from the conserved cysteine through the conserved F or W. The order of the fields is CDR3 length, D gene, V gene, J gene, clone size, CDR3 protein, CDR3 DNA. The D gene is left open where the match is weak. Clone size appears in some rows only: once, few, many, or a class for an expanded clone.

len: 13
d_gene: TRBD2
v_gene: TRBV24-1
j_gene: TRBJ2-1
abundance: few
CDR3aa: CATQTSGINEQFF
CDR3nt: TGTGCCACGCAGACTAGCGGGATCAATGAGCAGTTCTTC

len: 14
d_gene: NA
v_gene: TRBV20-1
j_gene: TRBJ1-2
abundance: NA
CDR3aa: CSARAGVPNYGYTF
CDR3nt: TGCAGTGCGCGCGCAGGGGTCCCTAATTATGGCTACACCTTC

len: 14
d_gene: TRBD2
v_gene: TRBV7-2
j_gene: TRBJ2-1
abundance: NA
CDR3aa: CASKERGLNNEQFF
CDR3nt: TGTGCCAGCAAAGAGCGGGGGCTAAACAATGAGCAGTTCTTC

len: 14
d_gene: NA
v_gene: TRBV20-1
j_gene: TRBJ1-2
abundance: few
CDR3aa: CSARTTGTPYGYTF
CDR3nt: TGCAGTGCTAGAACTACCGGGACGCCATATGGCTACACCTTC

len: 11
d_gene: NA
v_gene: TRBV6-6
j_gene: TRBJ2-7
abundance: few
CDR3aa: CASSYGGKGYF
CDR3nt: TGTGCCAGCAGTTACGGGGGGAAGGGGTACTTC

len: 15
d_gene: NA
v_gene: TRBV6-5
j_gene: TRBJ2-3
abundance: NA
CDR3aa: CASSYVAGGTDTQYF
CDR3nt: TGTGCCAGCAGTTACGTGGCAGGGGGCACAGATACGCAGTATTTT

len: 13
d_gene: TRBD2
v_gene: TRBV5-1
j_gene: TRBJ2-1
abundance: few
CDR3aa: CASNLAGANEQFF
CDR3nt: TGCGCCAGCAACCTAGCGGGGGCTAATGAGCAGTTCTTC

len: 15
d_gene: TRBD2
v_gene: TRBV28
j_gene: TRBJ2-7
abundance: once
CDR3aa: CVSSLSGGSIYEQYF
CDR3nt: TGTGTCAGCAGTTTATCGGGAGGATCTATCTACGAGCAGTACTTC

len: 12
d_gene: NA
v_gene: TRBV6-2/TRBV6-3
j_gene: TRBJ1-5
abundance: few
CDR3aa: CASSRTAQGQHF
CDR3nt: TGTGCCAGCAGTCGGACGGCGCAGGGCCAGCATTTT

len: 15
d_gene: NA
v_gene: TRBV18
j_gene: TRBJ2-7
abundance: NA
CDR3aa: CASSPRWVGSYEQYF
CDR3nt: TGTGCCAGCTCACCTAGGTGGGTGGGGAGCTACGAGCAGTACTTC

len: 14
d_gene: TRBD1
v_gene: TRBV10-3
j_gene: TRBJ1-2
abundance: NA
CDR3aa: CAIRAVGQHYGYTF
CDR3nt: TGTGCCATCAGAGCCGTGGGACAGCACTATGGCTACACCTTC

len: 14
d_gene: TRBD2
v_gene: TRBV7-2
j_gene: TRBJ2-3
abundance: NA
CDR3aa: CASGSTSVTDTQYF
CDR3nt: TGTGCCAGCGGCTCGACTAGCGTCACAGATACGCAGTATTTT

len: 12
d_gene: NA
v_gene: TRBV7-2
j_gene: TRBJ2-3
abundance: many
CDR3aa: CASSPRLDTQYF
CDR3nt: TGTGCCAGCAGCCCCCGGTTAGATACGCAGTATTTT

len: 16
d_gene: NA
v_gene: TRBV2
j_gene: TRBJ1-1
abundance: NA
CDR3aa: CASHRTTVGEGTEAFF
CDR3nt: TGTGCCAGTCATAGGACGACTGTGGGTGAAGGCACTGAAGCTTTCTTT

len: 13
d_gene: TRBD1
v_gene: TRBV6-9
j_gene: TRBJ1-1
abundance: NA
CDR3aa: CASSYLQGAEAFF
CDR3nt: TGTGCCAGCAGTTACCTCCAGGGGGCTGAAGCTTTCTTT

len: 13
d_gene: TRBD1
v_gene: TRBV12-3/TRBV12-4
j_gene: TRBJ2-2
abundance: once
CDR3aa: CASKGQGAGELFF
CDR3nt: TGTGCCAGCAAGGGACAGGGGGCCGGGGAGCTGTTTTTT

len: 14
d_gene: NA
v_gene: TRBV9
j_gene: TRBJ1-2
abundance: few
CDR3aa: CASSVTGSNYGYTF
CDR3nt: TGTGCCAGCAGCGTAACCGGGTCTAACTATGGCTACACCTTC

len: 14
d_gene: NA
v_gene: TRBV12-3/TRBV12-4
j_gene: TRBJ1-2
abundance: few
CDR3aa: CASSLRRVAYGYTF
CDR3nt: TGTGCCAGCAGTTTAAGAAGGGTCGCCTATGGCTACACCTTC